The 4 T cell receptor beta chains presented below share a single source sample, sequenced in a study of T cell responses to AZD1222 COVID-19 vaccine. Profiling relied on immunoSEQ multiplex PCR, and the TCRdb table lists in-frame clones only, not all of them. This table holds 140,000 to 150,000 clones, approximately 89% found once. Sequences were derived from peripheral blood, sampled on day 0 of AZD1222 vaccination. These receptors were obtained from an adult in good health.

CDR3 in amino acids: CASGLGTKNEQYF. The DNA for the CDR3 is TGTGCTAGTGGTTTAGGGACGAAGAACGAGCAGTACTTC. The chain links TRBV12-5 to TRBJ2-7, with D possibly called TRBD1 or TRBD2 (5 bases each). V lost 3 bases, J lost 5 bases, and 11 bases lay in between. CDR1 LGHNT and CDR2 FRNRAP come from the germline V gene. This CDR3 is 13 amino acids long.

This chain joins TRBV25-1 and TRBJ1-5; perhaps TRBD1 as D (6 bases). This CDR3 contains 13 residues. Germline CDR1 reads MGHDK; CDR2 reads SYGVNS. V lost 6 bases and J lost 6, with 12 bases in between. The CDR3 loop is CASRGGGGQPQHF. In DNA form, the CDR3 reads TGTGCCAGCAGGGGGGGCGGAGGTCAGCCCCAGCATTTT.

V gene TRBV6-4 combines with J gene TRBJ1-3; tentatively, D is TRBD1 (6 bases). Trimming left V 1 base short and J 0 bases short, with 10 bases between. Germline V gene data show CDR1 as MRHNA and CDR2 as SNTAGT. This CDR3 spans 16 amino acids. CDR3 sequence (DNA): TGTGCCAGCAGTGACTATAAACAGGGCTCTGGAAACACCATATATTTT. Protein product: CASSDYKQGSGNTIYF.

The genes are TRBV9 and TRBJ2-7; the D call may be TRBD1 or TRBD2 (5 bases each). The V and J ends lost 4 bases and 0 bases respectively, with 14 bases between them. Germline-derived CDR1 and CDR2 are SGDLS and YYNGEE. The CDR3 contains 15 residues. CDR3 sequence: CASSLAGASSYEQYF. CDR3 coding DNA: TGTGCCAGCAGCTTAGCCGGGGCCAGCTCCTACGAGCAGTACTTC.